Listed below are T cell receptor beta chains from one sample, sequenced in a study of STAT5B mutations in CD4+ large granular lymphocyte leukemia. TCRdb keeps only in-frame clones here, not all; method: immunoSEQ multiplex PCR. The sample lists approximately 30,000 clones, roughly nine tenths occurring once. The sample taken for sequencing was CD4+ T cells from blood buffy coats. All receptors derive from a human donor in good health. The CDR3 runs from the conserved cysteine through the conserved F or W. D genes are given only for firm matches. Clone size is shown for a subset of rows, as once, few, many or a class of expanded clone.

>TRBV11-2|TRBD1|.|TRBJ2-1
TGTGCCAGCAGTCAAGGGACAGGGGGCAACAATGAGCAGTTCTTC
CASSQGTGGNNEQFF
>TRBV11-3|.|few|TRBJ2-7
TGTGCCAGCAGTCAACCGGGACTCGGAACCTACGAGCAGTACTTC
CASSQPGLGTYEQYF
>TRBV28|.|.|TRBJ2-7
TGTGCCAGCAGTTCCCCCTCAGGGGCAGGATCCTACGAGCAGTACTTC
CASSSPSGAGSYEQYF
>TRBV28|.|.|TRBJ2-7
TGTGCCAGCAGTTTAGGGGGTTACGAGCAGTACTTC
CASSLGGYEQYF
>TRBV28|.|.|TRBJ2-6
TGTGCCAGCAGTTCCGGGGCGGGTGGGGCCAACGTCCTGACTTTC
CASSSGAGGANVLTF
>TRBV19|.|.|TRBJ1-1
TGTGCTAGTAGTAGGCCCCCTCGGAACACTGAAGCTTTCTTT
CASSRPPRNTEAFF
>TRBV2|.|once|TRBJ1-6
TGTGCCAGCAGCTCCGCAGCTTTCAATTCACCCCTCCACTTT
CASSSAAFNSPLHF
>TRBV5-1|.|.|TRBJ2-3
TGCGCCAGCAGCGACAAGGTTCCCAAGACGCGGTTGGGGGCAGATACGCAGTATTTT
CASSDKVPKTRLGADTQYF
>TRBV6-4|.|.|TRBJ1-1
TGTGCCAGCAGTGTGGGGGGGCCCAACACTGAAGCTTTCTTT
CASSVGGPNTEAFF
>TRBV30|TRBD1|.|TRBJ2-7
TGTGCCTGGAGTGGCAATAGGGACAGGCGGTACGAGCAGTACTTC
CAWSGNRDRRYEQYF
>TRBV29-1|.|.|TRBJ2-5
TGCAGCGCCTACTCTTGGGGCCAAGAGACCCAGTACTTC
CSAYSWGQETQYF
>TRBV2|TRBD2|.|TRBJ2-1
TGTGCCAGCAAACTAGCGGCCAATGAGCAGTTCTTC
CASKLAANEQFF
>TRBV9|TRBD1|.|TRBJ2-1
TGTGCCAGCAGCGTAGGACAGGGAGTCTACAATGAGCAGTTCTTC
CASSVGQGVYNEQFF
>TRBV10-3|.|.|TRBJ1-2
TGTGCCATCTGGCAAGGGGGCTATGGCTACACCTTC
CAIWQGGYGYTF